The 25 T cell receptor beta chains in this list originate from one sample, sequenced in a study of PD-1 blockade in classical Hodgkin lymphoma. Time point denoted: cycle 4 day 1 (C4D1), after around six weeks of nivolumab. Every patient had relapsed following autologous stem cell transplantation, and cohorts differed in brentuximab vedotin exposure. Clones were sequenced by immunoSEQ multiplex PCR, and TCRdb holds only the in-frame ones, with some missing. The table shows several thousand clones, with 76% occurring only once. Here the sequenced sample was peripheral blood mononuclear cells (PBMCs), taken before the fourth cycle of nivolumab. These receptor sequences come from a human donor with classical Hodgkin lymphoma.

The chain recombines TRBV10-3 with TRBJ2-7; D is tentatively TRBD1 or TRBD2 (5 bases each). The CDR3 is 13 amino acids. Germline V gene lookup returns CDR1 ENHRY and CDR2 SYGVKD. V was shortened by 10 bases and J by 2 bases, with 15 bases between the two germline ends. CDR3 sequence: CATVRDRAYEQYF. Written as DNA, the CDR3 is TGTGCCACGGTCCGGGACCGGGCCTACGAGCAGTACTTC.

The V gene is TRBV6-1, the J gene TRBJ2-3, with D possibly being TRBD2 (6 bases). With 11 bases removed from V and 7 bases from J, the gap between germline ends came to 13 bases. CDR3 length equals 11 residues. From germline, CDR1 is MNHNS and CDR2 SASEGT. CDR3 in DNA: TGTGCCGGCCGACTAGGGAATACGCAGTATTTT. The encoded protein is CAGRLGNTQYF.

The chain couples TRBV19 to TRBJ1-1; weak D call: TRBD1 (5 bases). Per the germline V gene, CDR1 is LNHDA and CDR2 is SQIVND (reference sequence). The CDR3 length is 13 residues. The V gene lost 8 bases and the J gene lost 0 bases, with 10 bases spanning the gap. The chain's CDR3 is CASGATLNTEAFF. CDR3 sequence (DNA): TGTGCCAGTGGGGCCACTTTGAACACTGAAGCTTTCTTT.

The chain has TRBV18 and TRBJ2-7, with 9 bases aligning to TRBD2. CDR1 and CDR2 from the germline V gene are KGHSH and LQKENI. J was trimmed by 2 bases and V by 4 bases; bases with no gene match: 9. The CDR3 extends over 16 amino acids. This chain's CDR3 is CASSQLLAGDTYEQYF. CDR3 nucleotide sequence: TGTGCCAGCTCACAACTTTTAGCGGGAGATACCTACGAGCAGTACTTC.

In DNA, the CDR3 is TGTGCCAGCAGCTCGCAGGTGAGGGACAGGGGGCGACATGGCTACACCTTC. Its translation is CASSSQVRDRGRHGYTF. This rearrangement joins TRBV7-2 to TRBJ1-2, with 12 bases identical to TRBD1. CDR3 size: 17 residues. CDR1 is SGHTA and CDR2 is FQGNSA in the germline V gene. J gave up 6 bases and V 4 bases, and 12 bases lay outside the gene matches.

The chain joins TRBV25-1 to TRBJ2-7; D not resolved. The CDR3 consists of 11 residues. With 0 bases removed from V and 4 bases from J, the gap between germline ends came to 1 base. The V gene's germline CDR1 is MGHDK and CDR2 SYGVNS. In nucleotides, the CDR3 is TGTGCCAGCAGTGAATATTACGAGCAGTACTTC. The encoded protein is CASSEYYEQYF.

The chain uses TRBV2 and TRBJ2-3, with 14 bases identical to TRBD2. V was pared by 6 bases and J by 5 bases, with 4 bases of the junction left unmatched. The CDR3 covers 15 residues. The germline gives CDR1 SNHLY, CDR2 FYNNEI. CDR3 sequence reads: CASSPGLAGGDTQYF. CDR3 nucleotides: TGTGCCAGCAGCCCTGGACTAGCGGGGGGAGATACGCAGTATTTT.

On this clone: The same CDR3 also results from other DNA sequences found in this sample. This chain connects TRBV27 to TRBJ2-7; D may be TRBD2 (6 bases). V lost 7 bases and J 3 bases, leaving 13 bases between the germline ends. The CDR3 runs to 13 residues. Germline loops: CDR1 MNHEY, CDR2 SMNVEV (reference sequence). Here the CDR3 DNA reads TGTGCCAGCATGGGGGGAGCTAGCTACGAGCAGTACTTC. Its protein is CASMGGASYEQYF.

As concerns this clone: A read error may explain this, as a much larger clone is one base away. Other DNA sequences of this sample code for an identical CDR3. The rearrangement uses TRBV4-1 and TRBJ1-1; D is unresolved. CDR1 and CDR2 from the germline V gene are MGHRA and YSYEKL. The CDR3 is made up of 13 amino acids. The V gene lost 0 bases and the J gene lost 5 bases, with 7 bases spanning the gap. The CDR3 loop reads CASSQDPVTEAFF. The CDR3 region has the DNA TGCGCCAGCAGCCAAGATCCCGTGACTGAAGCTTTCTTT.

This sequence joins TRBV5-6 and TRBJ1-6; 7 bases agree with TRBD1. The CDR3 loop spans 15 amino acids. Unmatched junction bases numbered 14, after V lost 4 bases and J lost 13 bases. CDR1 is SGHDT, CDR2 YYEEEE, per germline. This chain's CDR3 is CASSPPGTVPSPLHF. CDR3 nucleotides: TGTGCCAGCAGCCCACCCGGGACAGTACCTAGTCCCCTCCACTTT.

The chain couples TRBV10-3 to TRBJ1-1, with unresolved D. CDR1 ENHRY and CDR2 SYGVKD come from the germline V gene. The length of the CDR3 is 14 residues. V was pared by 5 bases and J by 1 base, with 11 bases between. CDR3 nucleotide sequence: TGTGCCATCAGTCCGAGGCAGGAGAACACTGAAGCTTTCTTT. Translated, it gives CAISPRQENTEAFF.

This chain connects TRBV5-5 to TRBJ2-7; TRBD1 might be the D (6 bases). This CDR3 contains 16 residues. Trimming pared 0 bases from V and 2 bases from J, leaving 15 bases between. Looked up from germline, CDR1 is SGHKS and CDR2 is YYEKEE (reference sequence). This CDR3 reads CASSLGQATFTYEQYF. CDR3 nucleotides: TGTGCCAGCAGCTTGGGACAGGCAACATTCACCTACGAGCAGTACTTC. The full variable domain, its missing parts supplied by reference TRBV5-5 and TRBJ2-7, is DAGVTQSPTHLIKTRGQQVTLRCSPISGHKSVSWYQQVLGQGPQFIFQYYEKEERGRGNFPDRFSARQFPNYSSELNVNALLLGDSALYLCASSLGQATFTYEQYFGPGTRLTVT.

The rearrangement uses TRBV5-6 and TRBJ2-2; D gene unclear. V was trimmed by 1 base and J by 1 base, leaving 5 bases between them. The CDR3 covers 14 residues. Germline assignment: CDR1 SGHDT and CDR2 YYEEEE. The CDR3, as DNA: TGTGCCAGCAGCTTGTCCGGGAACACCGGGGAGCTGTTTTTT. Encoded protein: CASSLSGNTGELFF.

The rearrangement links TRBV5-1 to TRBJ2-7; unclear D gene. V shed 0 bases and J shed 0 bases, with 10 bases lying between them. The germline CDR1 and CDR2 sequences are SGHRS and YFSETQ. This CDR3 is 15 amino acids long. The CDR3 spells CASSLALGSSYEQYF. DNA of the CDR3: TGCGCCAGCAGCTTGGCGCTCGGTTCCTCCTACGAGCAGTACTTC.

By frequency in the sample, this clone is medium-sized. V and J are TRBV7-9 and TRBJ2-5, with unresolved D. With 10 bases removed from V and 2 bases from J, the gap between germline ends came to 17 bases. The length of the CDR3 is 14 residues. CDR1 is SEHNR and CDR2 is FQNEAQ in the germline V gene (reference sequence). For the CDR3, the DNA is TGTGCCACCCAAACTCCCGGTCCACAAGAGACCCAGTACTTC. Its translation: CATQTPGPQETQYF.

CDR3 protein: CASSLSKDEQFF. The CDR3 nucleotides are TGTGCCAGCAGCCTCTCGAAGGATGAGCAGTTCTTC. The rearrangement links TRBV6-5 to TRBJ2-1; D unclear. The CDR3 is made up of 12 amino acids. V dropped 6 bases and J dropped 8 bases, with 11 bases sitting between them. From germline, CDR1 is MNHEY and CDR2 SVGAGI.

There are a few counts of this clone. The J gene is TRBJ1-1, the V gene TRBV7-2; possibly TRBD1 for D (5 bases). Per germline, CDR1 SGHTA and CDR2 FQGNSA. The V end was cut by 5 bases, the J end by 2 bases, with 9 bases between. The CDR3 runs 13 residues. As DNA, the CDR3 is TGTGCCAGCAGCCCCGGACACAACACTGAAGCTTTCTTT. Protein: CASSPGHNTEAFF.

The chain carries TRBV5-6 and TRBJ2-1; 7 bases align to TRBD1. CDR3 length equals 16 residues. CDR1 is SGHDT, CDR2 YYEEEE, per germline. The V gene end was trimmed by 4 bases and the J gene end by 0 bases; junction bases not matched to a gene: 7. CDR3 amino acids: CASSGAQGVSYNEQFF. The CDR3 DNA is TGTGCCAGCAGCGGGGCCCAGGGGGTCTCCTACAATGAGCAGTTCTTC. The variable domain in full, with the rest retrieved from reference TRBV5-6 and TRBJ2-1, is DAGVTQSPTHLIKTRGQQVTLRCSPKSGHDTVSWYQQALGQGPQFIFQYYEEEERQRGNFPDRFSGHQFPNYSSELNVNALLLGDSALYLCASSGAQGVSYNEQFFGPGTRLTVL.

This clone was recorded once. The chain uses TRBV15 and TRBJ1-2; 10 bases match TRBD1. The CDR3 contains 15 residues. The junction had 0 bases not matched to a gene; V was cut back by 0 bases and J by 2 bases. Germline-derived CDR1 and CDR2 are LNHNV and YYDKDF (reference sequence). The CDR3 DNA is TGTGCCACCAGCAGAGAGGGACAGGGGAACTATGGCTACACCTTC. Translating gives CATSREGQGNYGYTF.

The count of this clone is one. This chain links TRBV5-6 with TRBJ1-1; 9 bases line up with TRBD1. V lost 0 bases and J lost 11; bases outside the gene matches: 5. This CDR3 comprises 13 residues. Germline V gene data show CDR1 as SGHDT and CDR2 as YYEEEE. This CDR3 is CASSLAGGQGAFF. The CDR3 nucleotides read TGTGCCAGCAGCTTGGCCGGGGGACAGGGTGCTTTCTTT. Looking up the rest from reference TRBV5-6 and TRBJ1-1 gives the full variable domain: DAGVTQSPTHLIKTRGQQVTLRCSPKSGHDTVSWYQQALGQGPQFIFQYYEEEERQRGNFPDRFSGHQFPNYSSELNVNALLLGDSALYLCASSLAGGQGAFFGQGTRLTVV.

The chain combines TRBV28 with TRBJ2-7; D call uncertain. V shed 1 base and J shed 0 bases, with 10 bases lying between them. The CDR3 is 15 residues long. Germline V lookup: CDR1 MDHEN, CDR2 SYDVKM. CDR3 sequence (DNA): TGTGCCAGCAGTTTATTAGGGCCCGCCTCCTACGAGCAGTACTTC. This encodes CASSLLGPASYEQYF.

This clone has only a few counts. The V and J genes are TRBV18 and TRBJ1-3, with D unclear. Germline CDR1 and CDR2: KGHSH and LQKENI. This CDR3 has 15 amino acids. With 4 bases removed from V and 1 base from J, the gap between germline ends came to 11 bases. The CDR3 loop is CASSRTSGSGNTIYF. The CDR3 DNA is TGTGCCAGCTCACGCACCTCTGGGTCTGGAAACACCATATATTTT.

J is TRBJ2-5 and V is TRBV28, with a possible D match to TRBD1 (5 bases). The J call is in doubt because the DNA end fits TRBJ2-7 better. CDR1 and CDR2 from the germline V gene are MDHEN and SYDVKM. CDR3 length: 13 residues. The DNA of the CDR3 is TGTGCCAGCAGTTTTACAGGTGCCTACGAGCAGTACTTC. Its translation: CASSFTGAYEQYF.

The chain has TRBV11-2 and TRBJ1-2; perhaps TRBD1 as D (5 bases). Trimming pared 5 bases from V and 4 bases from J, leaving 8 bases between. The CDR3 loop spans 12 amino acids. Germline V gene lookup returns CDR1 SGHAT and CDR2 FQNNGV. CDR3 sequence: CASSLGTYGYTF. The CDR3 bases are TGTGCCAGCAGCCTAGGGACCTATGGCTACACCTTC.

The chain joins TRBV6-5 to TRBJ1-2, with 7 nucleotides matching TRBD1. The CDR3 spans 15 residues. The V segment lost 6 bases and the J segment 4 bases; nucleotides outside the gene matches: 11. CDR1 MNHEY and CDR2 SVGAGI come from the germline V gene. CDR3 in amino acids: CASSRDSAGGYGYTF. DNA for the CDR3: TGTGCCAGCAGCCGGGACAGTGCCGGCGGCTATGGCTACACCTTC.